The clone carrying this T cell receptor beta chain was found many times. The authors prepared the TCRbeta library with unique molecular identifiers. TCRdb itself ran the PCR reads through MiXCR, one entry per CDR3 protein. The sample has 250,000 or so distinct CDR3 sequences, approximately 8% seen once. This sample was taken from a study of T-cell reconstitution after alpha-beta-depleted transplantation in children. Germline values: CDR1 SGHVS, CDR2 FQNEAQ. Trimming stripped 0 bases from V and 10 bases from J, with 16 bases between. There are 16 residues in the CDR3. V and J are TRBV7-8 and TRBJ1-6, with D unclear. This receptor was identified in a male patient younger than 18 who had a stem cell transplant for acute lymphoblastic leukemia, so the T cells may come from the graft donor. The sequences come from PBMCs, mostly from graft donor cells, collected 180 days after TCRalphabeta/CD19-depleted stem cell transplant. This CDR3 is CASSLARVNGLSPLHF. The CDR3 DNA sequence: TGTGCCAGCAGCTTAGCTAGAGTTAACGGGCTGTCACCCCTCCACTTT.